These 24 T cell receptor beta chains were all obtained from the same sample, sequenced in a study of spatial heterogeneity in lung cancer. In TCRdb, the 5' RACE reads were re-called with MiXCR into one record per CDR3 protein. The data show approximately 12,000 distinct CDR3 sequences, 9.5% to 13% seen once. The time point was: blood at routine non-recurrence follow-up after resection. The source material was PBMCs, sampled at follow-up. Receptors were obtained from a female donor with early-stage non-small cell lung cancer.

The chain carries TRBV29-1 and TRBJ1-2; maybe TRBD1 (5 bases). The CDR3 totals 10 residues. Trimming pared 3 bases from V and 7 bases from J, leaving 6 bases between. From germline, CDR1 is SQVTM and CDR2 ANQGSEA. The CDR3 DNA reads TGCAGCGTTGAGGGGGTTGGCTACACCTTC. Translated: CSVEGVGYTF.

This clonotype was observed at least ten times. This rearrangement joins TRBV7-3 to TRBJ2-1, with 9 nucleotides matching TRBD2. In germline, CDR1 is SGHTA, CDR2 FQGTGA. The CDR3 spans 14 residues. V shed 2 bases, J shed 8 bases, and the junction held 4 bases outside the gene matches. The CDR3, as DNA: TGTGCCAGCAGCTTAGGGACTAGCATACATGAGCAGTTCTTC. Protein sequence: CASSLGTSIHEQFF.

This clonotype was detected ten times or more. V gene TRBV7-3 combines with J gene TRBJ2-3; 7 bases align to TRBD1. From germline, CDR1 is SGHTA and CDR2 FQGTGA. The CDR3 length is 17 residues. J lost 2 bases, V lost 5 bases, and 13 bases had no gene match. CDR3 residues: CASSLNRDSPVTDTQYF. CDR3 nucleotide sequence: TGTGCCAGCAGCCTGAATCGGGACAGCCCCGTCACAGATACGCAGTATTTT.

This clonotype came up many times. V gene TRBV5-1 combines with J gene TRBJ2-3, with D uncertain. Trimming took off 4 bases at V and 0 bases at J, with 3 bases between the two ends. From germline, CDR1 is SGHRS and CDR2 YFSETQ. The CDR3 runs 12 residues. The CDR3 reads CASSDSTDTQYF. The CDR3 nucleotides are TGCGCCAGCAGCGACAGCACAGATACGCAGTATTTT. Based on the CDR3 plus reference TRBV5-1 and TRBJ2-3, the full variable domain is KAGVTQTPRYLIKTRGQQVTLSCSPISGHRSVSWYQQTPGQGLQFLFEYFSETQRNKGNFPGRFSGRQFSNSRSEMNVSTLELGDSALYLCASSDSTDTQYFGPGTRLTVL.

This clonotype was seen at least ten times. One end of the junction varies from germline; a read error may be responsible. This sequence joins TRBV12-3 or TRBV12-4 and TRBJ2-7; the D gene could be TRBD1 or TRBD2 (5 bases each). The CDR3 totals 13 residues. The CDR3 sequence: CASSSSGTYAQYF. For the CDR3, the DNA is TGTGCCAGCAGTTCTTCAGGGACCTACGCGCAGTACTTC.

This clonotype has ten or more counts. The chain joins TRBV14 to TRBJ2-7, with TRBD2 as a possible D gene (6 bases). The CDR3 sequence is 15 residues long. Germline CDR1 and CDR2: SGHDN and FVKESK. The ends were cut back, 1 base at V and 0 bases at J, with 10 bases in the middle. This CDR3 reads CASSQGFGSSYEQYF. The DNA for the CDR3 is TGTGCCAGCAGCCAAGGGTTCGGGAGCTCCTACGAGCAGTACTTC.

In its sample, this clonotype was seen many times. The chain has TRBV7-9 and TRBJ2-3; D gene ambiguous. The germline gives CDR1 SEHNR, CDR2 FQNEAQ (reference sequence). The CDR3 extends over 15 amino acids. V shed 2 bases and J shed 2 bases, with 11 bases lying between them. CDR3 sequence (DNA): TGTGCCAGCAGCTTATCCACCCGGGCCACAGATACGCAGTATTTT. It yields the protein CASSLSTRATDTQYF.

This clonotype was picked up many times. This rearrangement joins TRBV4-1 to TRBJ2-2; 12 bases map to TRBD2. Germline assignment: CDR1 MGHRA and CDR2 YSYEKL. The CDR3 covers 19 residues. V lost 2 bases to trimming and J lost 0 bases; unmatched junction nucleotides: 7. CDR3 amino acids: CASSQLGLAGGTNTGELFF. The CDR3 nucleotides read TGCGCCAGCAGCCAACTGGGACTAGCGGGCGGTACGAACACCGGGGAGCTGTTTTTT.

This clonotype was picked up many times. V usage is TRBV10-2 and J usage is TRBJ1-6, with D tentatively TRBD1 (5 bases). The CDR3 consists of 14 residues. Germline V gene data show CDR1 as WSHSY and CDR2 as SAAADI. Trimming cost V 5 bases and J 9 bases, with 14 bases left between them. The CDR3 is CASSPGQGGSPLHF. The CDR3 bases are TGCGCCAGCAGTCCCGGGCAGGGCGGTTCACCCCTCCACTTT.

The sample holds many counts of this clonotype. V and J are TRBV15 and TRBJ1-1; D uncertain. CDR1 is LNHNV, CDR2 YYDKDF, per germline (reference sequence). V was shortened by 5 bases and J by 4 bases, with 20 bases between the two germline ends. This CDR3 comprises 16 residues. The CDR3 region is CATSLGVGSAGTEAFF. The CDR3, as DNA: TGTGCCACCAGCCTTGGGGTCGGTTCCGCGGGCACTGAAGCTTTCTTT.

This clonotype was counted many times. The V gene is TRBV2, the J gene TRBJ1-5; TRBD1 agrees at 9 bases. Germline CDR1 SNHLY, CDR2 FYNNEI. The junction had 12 bases not matched to a gene; V was cut back by 6 bases and J by 3 bases. This CDR3 spans 17 amino acids. The CDR3: CASSATAGQGPNQPQHF. CDR3 in DNA: TGTGCCAGCAGCGCGACCGCAGGACAGGGGCCCAATCAGCCCCAGCATTTT.

This clonotype was detected only a few times. The chain carries TRBV27 and TRBJ1-1, with D unclear. The CDR3 has 15 residues. Germline V gene sequence: CDR1 MNHEY, CDR2 SMNVEV (reference sequence). V was trimmed by 6 bases and J by 1 base, leaving 15 bases between them. The CDR3 region has the DNA TGTGCCAGCAGCTATGGACCGCCGCCGAACACTGAAGCTTTCTTT. It yields the protein CASSYGPPPNTEAFF.

This clonotype was seen repeatedly, ten times or more. The V call is TRBV4-3, the J call TRBJ2-1; D is uncertain. The ends were cut back, 5 bases at V and 7 bases at J, with 9 bases in the middle. The CDR3 has 12 residues. Germline V gene data show CDR1 as LGHNA and CDR2 as YSLEER. The CDR3 reads CASSSHPNEQFF. In DNA, the CDR3 is TGCGCCAGCAGCTCCCATCCGAATGAGCAGTTCTTC.

At least ten counts were recorded for this clonotype. The V call is TRBV5-1, the J call TRBJ2-3, with D perhaps TRBD2 (5 bases). Trimming took off 4 bases at V and 6 bases at J, with 9 bases between the two ends. The germline V gene encodes CDR1 SGHRS and CDR2 YFSETQ. This CDR3 comprises 12 residues. CDR3 coding DNA: TGCGCCAGCAGCCGAGGGATGGATACGCAGTATTTT. It codes for CASSRGMDTQYF.

This clonotype was seen many times. The chain has TRBV2 and TRBJ2-2; D is uncertain. CDR3 length: 14 amino acids. V lost 3 bases and J lost 2, with 7 bases in between. CDR1 and CDR2 from the germline V gene are SNHLY and FYNNEI. This CDR3 reads CASSDRRNTGELFF. The CDR3, as DNA: TGTGCCAGCAGTGACAGGCGTAACACCGGGGAGCTGTTTTTT.

At least ten counts were recorded for this clonotype. The V gene is TRBV20-1, the J gene TRBJ1-5, with 11 nucleotides matching TRBD1. The trim removed 0 bases at V and 4 bases at J, leaving 5 bases unmatched. The CDR3 runs 16 residues. The germline V gene has CDR1 DFQATT and CDR2 SNEGSKA (reference sequence). The CDR3 DNA is TGCAGTGCTAGAGAAAGAGGGACAGGGGGAAATCAGCCCCAGCATTTT. Translation: CSARERGTGGNQPQHF.

This clonotype has at least ten counts. The J gene is TRBJ2-7, the V gene TRBV4-1, with a tentative D call TRBD2 (5 bases). The length of the CDR3 is 15 residues. The V and J ends lost 0 bases and 2 bases respectively, with 11 bases between them. Germline CDR1 is MGHRA and CDR2 is YSYEKL. The CDR3 loop reads CASSQEFEGAYEQYV. For the CDR3, the DNA is TGCGCCAGCAGCCAAGAGTTTGAGGGCGCCTACGAGCAGTACGTC.

This chain joins TRBV18 and TRBJ1-4, with 8 bases identical to TRBD1. Germline CDR1 KGHSH, CDR2 LQKENI. V gave up 3 bases and J gave up 7 bases; unmatched junction bases: 4. The CDR3 has 14 amino acids. CDR3 sequence: CASSPGQGGEKLFF. The CDR3 DNA reads as TGTGCCAGCTCACCCGGACAGGGAGGTGAAAAACTGTTTTTT.

This clonotype was counted ten times or more. The chain carries TRBV6-2 or TRBV6-3 and TRBJ2-5, with a tentative D call TRBD1 (5 bases). The V and J ends lost 6 bases and 2 bases respectively, with 16 bases between them. Germline lookup yields CDR1 MNHEY and CDR2 SVGEGT. The CDR3 is made up of 15 amino acids. The CDR3 spells CASRHQGVAQETQYF. CDR3 nucleotide sequence: TGTGCCAGCAGACACCAGGGTGTGGCACAAGAGACCCAGTACTTC.

This clonotype has at least ten counts. The V call is TRBV7-9, the J call TRBJ2-3; D not certain. Germline V CDR1 and CDR2: SEHNR, FQNEAQ (reference sequence). The CDR3 loop spans 12 amino acids. The germline V and J ends were trimmed by 8 bases and 3 bases, with 9 bases remaining between them. DNA for the CDR3: TGTGCCAGCGGCCTTTTTACAGATACGCAGTATTTT. Encoded protein: CASGLFTDTQYF.

This clonotype was counted many times. The rearrangement uses TRBV29-1 and TRBJ2-4, with D hard to call. Trimming stripped 2 bases from V and 9 bases from J, with 17 bases between. Germline V lookup: CDR1 SQVTM, CDR2 ANQGSEA. This CDR3 is 14 amino acids long. The CDR3 DNA is TGCAGCGTTGAATTGGGTAGGACGCGGAGCATTCAGTACTTC. This translates into CSVELGRTRSIQYF.

Many counts were recorded for this clonotype. The chain uses TRBV18 and TRBJ2-4; D may be TRBD2 (6 bases). Per the germline V gene, CDR1 is KGHSH and CDR2 is LQKENI. Trimming took off 3 bases at V and 9 bases at J, with 18 bases between the two ends. This CDR3 spans 15 amino acids. CDR3 bases: TGTGCCAGCTCACCTATCCCCGGGACTGGGAGCATTCAGTACTTC. It is translated as CASSPIPGTGSIQYF.

This clonotype was observed at least ten times. The chain is built from TRBV12-3 or TRBV12-4 and TRBJ2-1; D assignment may be TRBD1 or TRBD2 (7 bases each). The ends were cut back, 6 bases at V and 0 bases at J, with 18 bases in the middle. The CDR3 runs 17 residues. CDR3 sequence (DNA): TGTGCCAGCAGCGCACTTGGGAGGGACAGCTCCTACAATGAGCAGTTCTTC. Translated, it gives CASSALGRDSSYNEQFF.

This clonotype was seen repeatedly, ten times or more. The chain employs TRBV2 and TRBJ2-7; the D is unclear. The CDR3 spans 13 residues. Trimming pared 5 bases from V and 3 bases from J, leaving 11 bases between. Germline CDR1 is SNHLY and CDR2 is FYNNEI. DNA for the CDR3: TGTGCCAGCAGTAGGGCCAGACTCTACGAGCAGTACGTC. This gives the protein CASSRARLYEQYV.